A selection of T cell receptor beta chains follows, all from one sample in a study of T-cell reconstitution after alpha-beta-depleted transplantation in children. TCRdb reprocessed the PCR reads with MiXCR, giving one entry per CDR3 protein. The repertoire holds about 540,000 distinct CDR3 sequences, about a quarter seen once, with about 35% in the top ten. The sample here was PBMCs, taken before TCRalphabeta/CD19-depleted stem cell transplant. These receptors were obtained from a boy in the first two years of life with Wiskott-Aldrich syndrome, due to receive a stem cell transplant. The CDR3 runs from the conserved cysteine through the conserved F or W. A D gene is named only where the DNA matches it firmly. Not all rows give a size; the values are once, few, many and, for expanded clones, a class.

V	D	size	J	length	CDR3	DNA
TRBV5-1	-	-	TRBJ2-3	15	CASRSDGASTDTQYF	TGCGCCAGCAGATCCGACGGAGCTAGCACAGATACGCAGTATTTT
TRBV2	TRBD1	few	TRBJ1-4	14	CASTEGQGDEKLFF	TGTGCCAGCACCGAGGGGCAGGGGGATGAAAAACTGTTTTTT
TRBV5-1	TRBD2	few	TRBJ2-1	15	CASSLTLLAGPEQFF	TGCGCCAGCAGCTTGACCTTACTAGCGGGGCCTGAGCAGTTCTTC
TRBV25-1	TRBD2	few	TRBJ2-1	14	CASSLRLAGAEQFF	TGTGCCAGCAGTCTTAGACTAGCGGGAGCTGAGCAGTTCTTC
TRBV5-1	-	-	TRBJ2-7	14	CASSLYSGAYEQYF	TGCGCCAGCAGCTTGTACAGCGGAGCCTACGAGCAGTACTTC
TRBV20-1	TRBD1	-	TRBJ1-6	15	CSANDRVTYNSPLHF	TGCAGTGCTAACGACAGGGTCACCTATAATTCACCCCTCCACTTT
TRBV12-3/TRBV12-4	TRBD1	few	TRBJ1-4	15	CASRATGTGFEKLFF	TGTGCCAGCAGAGCCACCGGGACAGGGTTTGAAAAACTGTTTTTT
TRBV7-8	-	-	TRBJ2-7	15	CASSFTTGGQGEQYF	TGTGCCAGCAGCTTTACAACGGGAGGCCAGGGGGAGCAGTACTTC
TRBV29-1	-	-	TRBJ1-2	12	CSVGGVNYGYTF	TGCAGCGTTGGGGGGGTTAACTATGGCTACACCTTC
TRBV11-2	TRBD1	few	TRBJ2-7	15	CASSRTGTGWYEQYF	TGTGCCAGCAGCAGGACCGGGACAGGGTGGTACGAGCAGTACTTC
TRBV30	-	-	TRBJ2-7	16	CAWRPPGTSRSYEQYF	TGTGCCTGGAGGCCACCCGGGACATCCAGATCCTACGAGCAGTACTTC
TRBV5-1	-	-	TRBJ2-1	15	CASSLEAGLGNEQFF	TGCGCCAGCAGCTTGGAGGCAGGGCTGGGCAATGAGCAGTTCTTC
TRBV5-1	-	many	TRBJ2-7	12	CASSTGFYEQYF	TGCGCCAGCTCTACAGGGTTCTACGAGCAGTACTTC
TRBV7-6	-	-	TRBJ2-5	15	CASSKTLSGGETQYF	TGTGCCAGCAGCAAGACATTAAGTGGGGGGGAGACCCAGTACTTC
TRBV3-1	-	few	TRBJ2-1	13	CASSQVRANEQFF	TGTGCCAGCAGCCAAGTACGGGCGAATGAGCAGTTCTTC
TRBV3-1	-	-	TRBJ2-7	15	CASSQGRRRYYEQYF	TGTGCCAGCAGTCAAGGGAGGCGGCGCTACTACGAGCAGTACTTC
TRBV11-2	-	few	TRBJ2-1	14	CASSFQRFYNEQFF	TGTGCCAGCAGCTTCCAGCGGTTCTACAATGAGCAGTTCTTC